This paragraph covers one T cell receptor beta chain sequence. This clonotype was observed a few times. Its antigen remains undetermined. Base qualities are not provided; no much larger clone lies one nucleotide away. Looking up the germline V gene yields CDR1 SGHTA and CDR2 FQGTGA. The CDR3 goes from the cysteine to the phenylalanine over 18 residues. CDR3 DNA is the only sequence kept; it has 54 bases, read in frame from the first base. V is pruned by 0 bases and J by 2 bases, leaving 9 bases of the junction without a gene match. The sample belongs to a study of T cells after yellow fever vaccination (dated by TCRdb to between 2018 and 2021). Looking at the study overall: The SMART-Seq v4 Ultra Low Input RNA kit was used to prepare libraries from fractions with low cell numbers. To follow T-cell clones before and after both primary and booster YFV17D yellow fever vaccination, bulk TCR alpha and beta repertoires underwent longitudinal sequencing. Two healthy male donors, one aged 18 to 30 and one aged 30 to 40 years, made up the cohort. Blood was collected at multiple timepoints before and after primary and secondary immunization, and bulk PBMC replicates and cell subsets were isolated. Broad study findings and their caveats: FACS-sorted repertoires could contain abundant contaminating clonotypes from the bulk population, so computational filtering was required. A small share of clonotypes occurred in both CD4 and CD8 compartments, likely arising from convergent recombination. Compared with the primary T-cell response, the secondary T-cell response was faster but weaker, reaching its peak on day 5 rather than on day 15. After the booster, most of the clones that had expanded following primary vaccination were detected again (approximately 96% of CD4 and roughly nine tenths of CD8), which suggests that memory was broadly maintained. Only two donors were included in the study, so the extent to which the findings can be generalized is limited.

According to the study, the label for this sample's treatment or condition signals: live attenuated yellow fever vaccine strain. At each blood-draw timepoint, two biological replicates of bulk PBMCs were obtained. PBMCs were isolated from peripheral blood using a standard Ficoll-Paque protocol. TriZol was used to extract RNA from bulk PBMCs, from CD4 and CD8 fractions, and from dextramer-positive and dextramer-negative fractions. TCR cDNA was synthesized by 5'RACE template switching, which introduced a universal primer site and unique molecular identifiers. cDNA synthesis was primed from both the TCR alpha and TCR beta constant segments. Two PCR steps were used to amplify libraries, with sample barcodes and sequencing adapters being added in the second step. Sequencing of libraries was done on Illumina HiSeq 2500 (2x100 bp) or NovaSeq (2x150 bp). The study's own analysis went as follows. MIGEC handled demultiplexing of reads and collapsing into UMI consensus sequences, while MiXCR performed V(D)J alignment. Clonotypes responding to the vaccine were identified with edgeR on replicate PBMC samples, with the criteria of FDR below 0.01 and a log2 fold change above 5 up to day 15. Each bulk clonotype received a CD4 or CD8 identity based on whether the sequenced CD4 or CD8 repertoire contained that clonotype at higher abundance. TCRdb cleaned the public reads at Q25 with fastp, built clones with MiXCR and kept in-frame beta chains. Each entry is one CDR3 protein sequence, shown with its most common DNA and genes. For this entry, the V and J calls and clone size follow TCRdb and not the study's own pipeline. This sample gives more than 250,000 distinct CDR3 sequences in total; 6.5% to 8.5% of them show up just once. The top ten clones comprise over 15% of the sample.

Sample: PBMCs, taken roughly 46 days after the first yellow fever vaccination. The clonotype comes from a man younger than 35 who received the YFV17D yellow fever vaccine. The chain is made from TRBV7-3 and TRBJ2-3; a stretch of 9 junction bases matches TRBD1. In nucleotides, the sequence is TGTGCCAGCAGCTTAACCGGGGGGAGGGACAGGGTCACAGATACGCAGTATTTT. This yields the protein CASSLTGGRDRVTDTQYF.